This entry concerns a single T cell receptor beta chain. The V gene end was trimmed by 1 base and the J gene end by 1 base; junction bases not matched to a gene: 10. Germline CDR1 LNHDA, CDR2 SQIVND (reference sequence). CDR3 length: 19 residues. The source of the sample is a study of tumor T cells in aggressive B-cell lymphoma. The method was immunoSEQ multiplex PCR; TCRdb's version includes in-frame clones alone and lacks a portion of them. The sample has about 7,600 clones, roughly four fifths seen once. The sample consisted of tumor tissue. The sequence was collected from an adult with diffuse large B cell lymphoma. The chain combines TRBV19 with TRBJ2-1, with 10 bases matching TRBD2. The CDR3 DNA is TGTGCCAGTAGTATAGTCCCGGGTGGACTAGCGGAGTCCTACAATGAGCAGTTCTTC. It translates to CASSIVPGGLAESYNEQFF.